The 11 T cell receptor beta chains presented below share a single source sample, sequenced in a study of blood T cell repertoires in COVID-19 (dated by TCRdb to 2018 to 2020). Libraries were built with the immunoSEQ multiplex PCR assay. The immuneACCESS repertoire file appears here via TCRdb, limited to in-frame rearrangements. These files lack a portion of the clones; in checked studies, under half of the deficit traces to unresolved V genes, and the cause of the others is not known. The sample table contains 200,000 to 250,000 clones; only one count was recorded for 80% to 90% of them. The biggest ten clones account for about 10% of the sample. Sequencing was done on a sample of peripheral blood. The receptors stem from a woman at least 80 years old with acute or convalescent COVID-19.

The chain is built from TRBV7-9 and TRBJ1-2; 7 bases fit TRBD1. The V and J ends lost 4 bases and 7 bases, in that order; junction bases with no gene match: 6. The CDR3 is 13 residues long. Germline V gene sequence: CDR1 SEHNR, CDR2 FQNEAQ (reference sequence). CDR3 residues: CASSSGQSGGYTF. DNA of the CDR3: TGTGCCAGCAGCTCGGGACAGTCCGGTGGCTACACCTTC.

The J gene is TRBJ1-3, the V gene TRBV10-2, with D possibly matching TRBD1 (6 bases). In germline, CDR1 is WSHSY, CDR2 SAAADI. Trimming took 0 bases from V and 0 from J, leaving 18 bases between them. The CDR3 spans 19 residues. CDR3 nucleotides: TGCGCCAGCAGTGAGTCGAGTCACGGGGACATTTACTCTGGAAACACCATATATTTT. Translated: CASSESSHGDIYSGNTIYF.

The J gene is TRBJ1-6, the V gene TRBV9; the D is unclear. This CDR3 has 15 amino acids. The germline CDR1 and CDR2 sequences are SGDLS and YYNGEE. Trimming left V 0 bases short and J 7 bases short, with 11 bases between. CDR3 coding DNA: TGTGCCAGCAGCGTAGGAGGGTGGGGAAATTCACCCCTCCACTTT. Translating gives CASSVGGWGNSPLHF.

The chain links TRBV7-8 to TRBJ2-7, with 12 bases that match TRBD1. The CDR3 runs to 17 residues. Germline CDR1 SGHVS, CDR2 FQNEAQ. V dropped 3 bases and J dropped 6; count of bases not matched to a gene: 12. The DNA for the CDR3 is TGTGCCAGCAGCTTTACCGGGACAGGGGGCGGCTCTTCCGAGCAGTACTTC. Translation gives CASSFTGTGGGSSEQYF.

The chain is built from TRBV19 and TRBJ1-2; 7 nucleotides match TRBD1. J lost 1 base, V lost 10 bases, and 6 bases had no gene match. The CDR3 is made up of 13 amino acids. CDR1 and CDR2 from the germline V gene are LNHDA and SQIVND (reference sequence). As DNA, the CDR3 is TGTGCCACCGACCGACAGGGTAACTATGGCTACACCTTC. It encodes CATDRQGNYGYTF.

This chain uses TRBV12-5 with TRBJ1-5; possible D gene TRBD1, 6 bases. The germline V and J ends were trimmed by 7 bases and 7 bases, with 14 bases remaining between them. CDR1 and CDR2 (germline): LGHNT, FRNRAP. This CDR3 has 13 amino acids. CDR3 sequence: CASATGLKQPQHF. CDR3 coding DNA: TGTGCTAGTGCCACAGGGCTAAAACAGCCCCAGCATTTT.

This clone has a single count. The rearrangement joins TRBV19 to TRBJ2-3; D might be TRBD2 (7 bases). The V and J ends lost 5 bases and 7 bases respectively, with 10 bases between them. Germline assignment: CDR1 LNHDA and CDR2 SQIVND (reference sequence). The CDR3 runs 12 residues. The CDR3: CASSEGGHTQYF. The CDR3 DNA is TGTGCCAGTAGTGAGGGGGGGCATACGCAGTATTTT. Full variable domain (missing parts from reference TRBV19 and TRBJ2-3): DGGITQSPKYLFRKEGQNVTLSCEQNLNHDAMYWYRQDPGQGLRLIYYSQIVNDFQKGDIAEGYSVSREKKESFPLTVTSAQKNPTAFYLCASSEGGHTQYFGPGTRLTVL.

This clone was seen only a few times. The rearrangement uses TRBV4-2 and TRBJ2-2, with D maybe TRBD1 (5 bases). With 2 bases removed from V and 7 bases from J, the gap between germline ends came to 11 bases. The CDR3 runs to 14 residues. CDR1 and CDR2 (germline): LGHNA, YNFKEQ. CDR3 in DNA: TGTGCCAGCAGCCAATCCTGGGGCGACGGGGAGCTGTTTTTT. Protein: CASSQSWGDGELFF.

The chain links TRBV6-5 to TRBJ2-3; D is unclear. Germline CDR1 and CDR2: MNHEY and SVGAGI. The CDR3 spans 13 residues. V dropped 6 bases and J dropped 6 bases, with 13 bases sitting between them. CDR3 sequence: CASSPRSEDTQYF. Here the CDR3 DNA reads TGTGCCAGCAGCCCCAGGTCCGAGGATACGCAGTATTTT.

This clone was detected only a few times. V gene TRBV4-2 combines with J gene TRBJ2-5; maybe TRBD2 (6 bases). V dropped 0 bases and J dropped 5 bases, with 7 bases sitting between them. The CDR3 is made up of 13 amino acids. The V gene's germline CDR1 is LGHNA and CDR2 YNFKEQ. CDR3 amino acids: CASSQDRGETQYF. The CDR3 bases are TGTGCCAGCAGCCAAGATCGGGGGGAGACCCAGTACTTC.

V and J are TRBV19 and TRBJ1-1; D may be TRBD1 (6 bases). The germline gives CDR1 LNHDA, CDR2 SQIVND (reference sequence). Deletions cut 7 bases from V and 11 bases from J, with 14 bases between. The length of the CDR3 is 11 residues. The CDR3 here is CASNNQGRAFF. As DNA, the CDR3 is TGTGCCAGTAACAACCAGGGGCGGGCTTTCTTT. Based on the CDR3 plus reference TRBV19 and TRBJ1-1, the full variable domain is DGGITQSPKYLFRKEGQNVTLSCEQNLNHDAMYWYRQDPGQGLRLIYYSQIVNDFQKGDIAEGYSVSREKKESFPLTVTSAQKNPTAFYLCASNNQGRAFFGQGTRLTVV.